This T cell receptor (beta chain) was documented in a study of T cells in Graves' hyperthyroidism and ophthalmopathy. Whole-study findings and limits: Ophthalmopathy and stable hyperthyroidism were separated by a 13 V-J model. In validation, the model predicted ophthalmopathy. These predictions came a median about 6.2 months before onset. The blood repertoire included most of the expanded thyroid clonotypes above 0.001.

Losses at the gene ends were 5 bases for V and 4 bases for J; bases not matched to a gene: 8. This CDR3 is built from 15 residues. Germline V CDR1 and CDR2: SGHTA, FQGNSA. This clonotype was counted ten times or more. The antigen is unknown. Used for diagnoses were clinical symptoms, serum thyroxine and TRAb, thyroid ultrasound and orbital computed tomography. From RNA transcripts, TCR beta CDR3 regions were amplified. First-round RT-PCR of the TCR CDR3 relied on the HTBI primer set. TCRdb re-called the multiplex PCR reads with MiXCR, one entry per CDR3 protein. The sample consists of under 550,000 distinct CDR3 sequences, 12% to 15% of them appearing once.

The TCR originated in a woman between 18 and 30 years old with Graves' hyperthyroidism. V gene TRBV7-2 combines with J gene TRBJ1-2; TRBD1 aligns across 9 bases. Input material: blood. The CDR3 sequence: CASSTDRGDFYGYTF. The CDR3, as DNA: TGTGCCAGCAGCACCGACAGGGGGGACTTCTATGGCTACACCTTC. The full variable domain, completed using reference TRBV7-2 and TRBJ1-2, is GAGVSQSPSNKVTEKGKDVELRCDPISGHTALYWYRQSLGQGLEFLIYFQGNSAPDKSGLPSDRFSAERTGGSVSTLTIQRTQQEDSAVYLCASSTDRGDFYGYTFGSGTRLTVV.